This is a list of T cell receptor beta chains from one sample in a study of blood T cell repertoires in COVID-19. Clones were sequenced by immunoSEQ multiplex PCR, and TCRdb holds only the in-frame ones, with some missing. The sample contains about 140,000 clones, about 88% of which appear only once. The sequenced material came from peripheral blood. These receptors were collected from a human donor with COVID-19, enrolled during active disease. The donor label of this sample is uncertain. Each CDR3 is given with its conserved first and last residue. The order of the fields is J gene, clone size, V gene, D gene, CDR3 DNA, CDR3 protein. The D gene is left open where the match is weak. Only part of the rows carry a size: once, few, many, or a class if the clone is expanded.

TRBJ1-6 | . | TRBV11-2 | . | TGTGCCAGCAGCTTAAACCAGGGGTCGAGGTCACCCCTCCACTTT | CASSLNQGSRSPLHF
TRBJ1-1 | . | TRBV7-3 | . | TGTGCCAGCAGCGTTAACGCGGGCACTGAAGCTTTCTTT | CASSVNAGTEAFF
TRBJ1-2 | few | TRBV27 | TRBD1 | TGTGCCAGCAGCCCACAGGGGTTGACGGGCTACACCTTC | CASSPQGLTGYTF
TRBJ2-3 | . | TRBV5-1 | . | TGCGCCAGCAGCACCGCGGGACGTTTCAATACGCAGTATTTT | CASSTAGRFNTQYF
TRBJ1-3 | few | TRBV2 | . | TGTGCCAGCAGTGGTGTCGGCTCTGGAAACACCATATATTTT | CASSGVGSGNTIYF
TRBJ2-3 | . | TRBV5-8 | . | TGTGCCAGCACCACCGGTCGGGGGGATACGCAGTATTTT | CASTTGRGDTQYF
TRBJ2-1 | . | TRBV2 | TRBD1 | TGTGCCAGCCTCCCACCGGGACAGCCCTACAATGAGCAGTTCTTC | CASLPPGQPYNEQFF
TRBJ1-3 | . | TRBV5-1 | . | TGCGCCAGCAGCCCCGGCCCAACTAGCTCTGGAAACACCATATATTTT | CASSPGPTSSGNTIYF
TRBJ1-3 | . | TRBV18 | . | TGTGCCAGCTCACCCCAGGGACACCTCGCTGGAAACACCATATATTTT | CASSPQGHLAGNTIYF
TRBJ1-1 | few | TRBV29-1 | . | TGCAGCGTTGTTCGGGGAAGTGTCGCTGAAGCTTTCTTT | CSVVRGSVAEAFF
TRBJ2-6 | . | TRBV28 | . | TGTGCCAGCACCTCAGGGGGGCGCGGGGCCAACGTCCTGACTTTC | CASTSGGRGANVLTF
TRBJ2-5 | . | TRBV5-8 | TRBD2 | TGTGCCAGCAGAAATCTAGCGGCACAAGAGACCCAGTACTTC | CASRNLAAQETQYF
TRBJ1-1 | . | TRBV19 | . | TGTGCCAGCAACTCTGGGAGGGCCAACACTGAAGCTTTCTTT | CASNSGRANTEAFF
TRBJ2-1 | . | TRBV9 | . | TGTGCCAGCAGCGTAGGGACTTCCTACAATGAGCAGTTCTTC | CASSVGTSYNEQFF
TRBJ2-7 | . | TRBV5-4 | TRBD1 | TGTGCCAGCAGCCAGAGAGGACAGGGTGGGAACTACGAGCAGTACTTC | CASSQRGQGGNYEQYF
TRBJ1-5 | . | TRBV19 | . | TGTGCCGCCAGCCCTGGGGGGAGGCAGCCCCAGCATTTT | CAASPGGRQPQHF
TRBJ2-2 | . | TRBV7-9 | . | TGTGCCAGCAGCTTACAGGGCCCCCCGGCCACCGGGGAGCTGTTTTTT | CASSLQGPPATGELFF
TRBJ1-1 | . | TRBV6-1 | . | TGTGCCAGCAGTACTCGACAGGTGCATGAACTTGAAGCTTTCTTT | CASSTRQVHELEAFF
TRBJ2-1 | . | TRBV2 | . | TGTGCCAGCATAGCGAAATCCTACAATGAGCAGTTCTTC | CASIAKSYNEQFF
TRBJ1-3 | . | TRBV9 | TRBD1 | TGTGCCAGCAGCGGACAGGGGCCTTTCGTCTCTGGAAACACCATATATTTT | CASSGQGPFVSGNTIYF
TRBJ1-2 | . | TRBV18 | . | TGTGCCAGCTCACCTGTCCTGGAGGGGTGGAATAATGGCTACACCTTC | CASSPVLEGWNNGYTF
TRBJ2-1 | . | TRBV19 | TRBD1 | TGTGCCAGTAGCGGGACAGGGTCATACAATGAGCAGTTCTTC | CASSGTGSYNEQFF
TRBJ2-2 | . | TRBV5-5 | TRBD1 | TGTGCCAGCAGCCCAACGGGACAGTACACCGGGGAGCTGTTTTTT | CASSPTGQYTGELFF
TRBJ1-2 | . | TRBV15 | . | TGTGCCACCAGCAGAGATTCCAGTTTCTATGGCTACACCTTC | CATSRDSSFYGYTF
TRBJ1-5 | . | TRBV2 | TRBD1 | TGTGCCAGCAGTCGAGAAGATAACAGGGGGGAGGGGGGCAATCAGCCCCAGCATTTT | CASSREDNRGEGGNQPQHF
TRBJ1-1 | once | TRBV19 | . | TGTGCCAGTAGTACTTACCGGGGGTCAGAAGCTTTCTTT | CASSTYRGSEAFF
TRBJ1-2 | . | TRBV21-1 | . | TGTGCCAGCAGCAAAAAAGGGGCCCCACGGTGGTCCAACTATGGCTACACCTTC | CASSKKGAPRWSNYGYTF
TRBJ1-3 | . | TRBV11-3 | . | TGTGCCAGCAGCTTAGCGGGAAACACCATATATTTT | CASSLAGNTIYF
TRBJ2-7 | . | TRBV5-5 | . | TGTGCCAGCAGCTCCTCGAGGACAGAGTCCTACGAGCAGTACTTC | CASSSSRTESYEQYF
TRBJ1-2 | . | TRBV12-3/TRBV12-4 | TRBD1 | TGTGCCAGCAGATCGCAGACAGGGGATGGCTACACCTTC | CASRSQTGDGYTF
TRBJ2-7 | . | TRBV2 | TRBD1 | TGTGCCAGCAGTCTCGGACAGGGGGGCGAGCAGTACTTC | CASSLGQGGEQYF
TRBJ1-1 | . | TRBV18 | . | TGTGCCAGCTCACCACGACAGTCGAACACTGAAGCTTTCTTT | CASSPRQSNTEAFF
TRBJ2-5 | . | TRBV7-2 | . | TGTGCCAGCAGCTTTGCAGGGTCCGAGACCCAGTACTTC | CASSFAGSETQYF
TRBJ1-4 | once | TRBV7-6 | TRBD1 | TGTGCCAGCTGCACGGAGGCCGGGACAGGGGAGCGAAAACTGTTTTTT | CASCTEAGTGERKLFF
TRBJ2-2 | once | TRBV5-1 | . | TGCGCCAGCAGCTTGCCGGCGGCGAACACCGGGGAGCTGTTTTTT | CASSLPAANTGELFF